This TCR beta chain derives from a study of blood T cell repertoires in COVID-19. The CDR3 loop spans 16 amino acids. Per the germline V gene, CDR1 is LGHNT and CDR2 is FRNRAP. V lost 1 base to trimming and J lost 2 bases, with 12 bases between them. Using immunoSEQ multiplex PCR, the repertoire was profiled, and TCRdb retains in-frame clones only, with some absent. The sample carries approximately 100,000 clones, over 75% recorded once. V and J are TRBV12-5 and TRBJ2-1; a possible D gene is TRBD2 (6 bases). Sequencing was done on a sample of peripheral blood. This TCR was sampled from a woman aged 25 to 39 with acute or convalescent COVID-19. CDR3 sequence: CASGLGGTPPYNEQFF. The CDR3 nucleotides are TGTGCTAGTGGTTTGGGCGGGACTCCTCCCTACAATGAGCAGTTCTTC.